The entry below gives a single T cell receptor beta chain sequence along with its context. The antigen is unknown. The sample comes from a study of cytomegalovirus exposure and HLA in healthy donors. Study-wide points: Most TCR sequences were rare, but some public TCRs occurred in many donors.

The protocol was immunoSEQ multiplex PCR, while the TCRdb copy is restricted to in-frame clones and leaves out a portion. This table holds 150,000 to 200,000 clones, 86% found once. The ends lost 4 bases at V and 7 bases at J; junction bases unmatched: 16. Germline CDR1 reads MNHNS; CDR2 reads SASEGT. The CDR3 has 17 residues. The source is a woman aged 25 to 39 in good health and CMV-seronegative. This sequence joins TRBV6-1 and TRBJ2-7; 10 nucleotides agree with TRBD2. Sample: PBMCs. The CDR3 sequence: CASSAPILAGARAEQYF. In nucleotides, the CDR3 is TGTGCCAGCAGTGCCCCCATCCTAGCGGGGGCGCGGGCGGAGCAGTACTTC.